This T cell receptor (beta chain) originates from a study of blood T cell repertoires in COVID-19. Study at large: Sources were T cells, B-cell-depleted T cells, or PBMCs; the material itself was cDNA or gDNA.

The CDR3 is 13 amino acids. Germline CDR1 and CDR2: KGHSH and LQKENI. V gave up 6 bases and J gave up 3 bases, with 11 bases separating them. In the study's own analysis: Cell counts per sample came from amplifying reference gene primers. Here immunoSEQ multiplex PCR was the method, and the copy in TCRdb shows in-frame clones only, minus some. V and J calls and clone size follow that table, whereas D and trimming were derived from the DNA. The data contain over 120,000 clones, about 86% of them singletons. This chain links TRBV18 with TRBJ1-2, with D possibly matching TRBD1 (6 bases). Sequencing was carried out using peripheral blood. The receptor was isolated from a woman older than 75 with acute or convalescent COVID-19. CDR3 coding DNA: TGTGCCAGCTCGGAGACAGGAGACTATGGCTACACCTTC. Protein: CASSETGDYGYTF.